One and the same sample provided the 8 T cell receptor beta chains below, sequenced in a study of blood T cell repertoires in COVID-19. Assay: immunoSEQ multiplex PCR; the TCRdb copy retains only in-frame clones and omits some. In the table there are several thousand clones, about 90% of which are singletons. Material: peripheral blood. The receptors were gathered from a human donor in a cohort sampled during active COVID-19.

The chain carries TRBV30 and TRBJ1-2; 12 bases agree with TRBD1. The ends lost 6 bases at V and 8 bases at J; junction bases unmatched: 7. Germline V gene sequence: CDR1 GTSNPN, CDR2 SVGIG (reference sequence). This CDR3 region has 13 residues. CDR3 protein: CACRDRGQGGYTF. Here the CDR3 DNA reads TGTGCCTGTAGGGACAGGGGGCAGGGAGGCTACACCTTC.

CDR3 residues: CASSFPGPEAFF. In DNA form, the CDR3 reads TGCGCCAGCAGCTTTCCAGGTCCTGAAGCTTTCTTT. V and J are TRBV5-1 and TRBJ1-1, with D uncertain. V was trimmed by 2 bases and J by 6 bases, leaving 8 bases between them. CDR3 length: 12 residues. CDR1 and CDR2 (germline): SGHRS, YFSETQ.

This sequence joins TRBV7-2 and TRBJ1-4; 7 bases align to TRBD1. V lost 3 bases to trimming and J lost 12 bases; unmatched junction nucleotides: 19. The CDR3 length is 17 residues. Germline V CDR1 and CDR2: SGHTA, FQGNSA. The DNA of the CDR3 is TGTGCCAGCAGCTTTACCGGGACAGCTCGTTTTGTGGGGGAACTGTTTTTT. It translates to CASSFTGTARFVGELFF.

This chain links TRBV7-9 with TRBJ1-1; 7 bases align to TRBD1. CDR3 length: 15 residues. Trimming at V came to 4 bases and at J to 8 bases, leaving 13 bases not matched to a gene. Germline V gene data show CDR1 as SEHNR and CDR2 as FQNEAQ (reference sequence). The chain's CDR3 is CASSSADRVEKEAFF. Written as DNA, the CDR3 is TGTGCCAGCAGCTCCGCTGACAGGGTCGAGAAGGAAGCTTTCTTT. The full variable domain, with the rest looked up from reference TRBV7-9 and TRBJ1-1, is DTGVSQNPRHKITKRGQNVTFRCDPISEHNRLYWYRQTLGQGPEFLTYFQNEAQLEKSRLLSDRFSAERPKGSFSTLEIQRTEQGDSAMYLCASSSADRVEKEAFFGQGTRLTVV.

The CDR3 nucleotides are TGCGCCAGCAGCTTGAAGCTTCACACTGAAGCTTTCTTT. This encodes CASSLKLHTEAFF. The rearrangement uses TRBV5-1 and TRBJ1-1; D is unresolved. CDR3 length equals 13 residues. V lost 1 base and J 3 bases, leaving 7 bases between the germline ends. CDR1 is SGHRS and CDR2 is YFSETQ in the germline V gene.

The rearrangement joins TRBV5-7 to TRBJ2-1; D remains ambiguous. TRBV5-7 is flagged as an ORF with uncertain function. The CDR3 spans 13 residues. The V end lost 0 bases, the J end lost 4 bases, and 5 bases lay between the germline ends. The chain's CDR3 is CASSLGQYNEQFF. Here the CDR3 DNA reads TGTGCCAGCAGCTTGGGGCAGTACAATGAGCAGTTCTTC.

The chain is built from TRBV6-5 and TRBJ2-7; 7 bases match TRBD1. Germline values: CDR1 MNHEY, CDR2 SVGAGI. Trimming at V came to 6 bases and at J to 5 bases, leaving 10 bases not matched to a gene. This CDR3 is 14 amino acids long. The CDR3 sequence is CASSFPTGANEQYF. CDR3 sequence (DNA): TGTGCCAGCAGCTTTCCCACAGGGGCCAACGAGCAGTACTTC.

The rearrangement uses TRBV11-3 and TRBJ2-4; the D gene is possibly TRBD1 (6 bases). The CDR3 consists of 12 residues. Germline V CDR1 and CDR2: SGHNT, YENEEA. Between the trimmed V and J ends, which lost 4 bases and 9 bases, there was a span of 10 bases. CDR3 sequence: CASSYRGGIQYF. DNA for the CDR3: TGTGCCAGCAGCTACCGAGGGGGCATTCAGTACTTC.